These 26 T cell receptor beta chains were sequenced from one sample in a study of cytomegalovirus exposure and HLA in healthy donors. The PCR employed 60 Vbeta primers together with 13 Jbeta primers. Using immunoSEQ multiplex PCR, the repertoire was profiled, and TCRdb retains in-frame clones only, with some absent. The table lists about 110,000 clones, roughly 82% of them singletons, with 2.5% to 3.5% in the top ten. What was sequenced was PBMCs. The source is a male donor in good health and CMV-seropositive.

V is TRBV19 and J is TRBJ2-7; 11 nucleotides match TRBD2. CDR1 is LNHDA, CDR2 SQIVND, per germline (reference sequence). With 4 bases clipped from V and 6 bases from J, the junction kept 5 bases outside the gene matches. This CDR3 is built from 14 residues. In DNA, the CDR3 is TGTGCCAGTAGTAGGGGACTAGCGGAACGCGAGCAGTACTTC. It is translated as CASSRGLAEREQYF.

V is TRBV4-2 and J is TRBJ2-5; D may be TRBD2 (6 bases). V was shortened by 3 bases and J by 2 bases, with 13 bases between the two germline ends. This CDR3 is built from 15 residues. Germline assignment: CDR1 LGHNA and CDR2 YNFKEQ. The CDR3 loop reads CASSQGLEGQETQYF. The CDR3 DNA is TGTGCCAGCAGCCAGGGACTGGAGGGGCAAGAGACCCAGTACTTC.

This clone was seen a handful of times. This chain joins TRBV4-1 and TRBJ2-7; tentatively, D is TRBD2 (5 bases). V shed 0 bases and J shed 2 bases, with 14 bases lying between them. The CDR3 loop spans 16 amino acids. Germline values: CDR1 MGHRA, CDR2 YSYEKL. CDR3 DNA: TGCGCCAGCAGCCAAGAAGGACTTCAGAGGACCTACGAGCAGTACTTC. Residues: CASSQEGLQRTYEQYF.

The genes are TRBV30 and TRBJ2-7; 12 bases line up with TRBD2. There are 16 residues in the CDR3. V shed 0 bases and J 2 bases; nucleotides not matched to a gene: 5. From germline, CDR1 is GTSNPN and CDR2 SVGIG (reference sequence). DNA for the CDR3: TGTGCCTGGAGTGTGCTAGCGGGAGGGCTGGCCTACGAGCAGTACTTC. It encodes CAWSVLAGGLAYEQYF. The full variable domain, with the rest looked up from reference TRBV30 and TRBJ2-7, is SQTIHQWPATLVQPVGSPLSLECTVEGTSNPNLYWYRQAAGRGLQLLFYSVGIGQISSEVPQNLSASRPQDRQFILSSKKLLLSDSGFYLCAWSVLAGGLAYEQYFGPGTRLTVT.

The V gene is TRBV4-3, the J gene TRBJ2-1; D is undetermined. Germline V lookup: CDR1 LGHNA, CDR2 YSLEER. V was clipped by 0 bases and J by 0 bases, with 21 bases between them. This CDR3 is 20 amino acids long. The CDR3 loop is CASSQDGSGGQPASYNEQFF. Written as DNA, the CDR3 is TGCGCCAGCAGCCAAGATGGTTCTGGCGGCCAGCCGGCCTCCTACAATGAGCAGTTCTTC.

This clone appeared a few times. The chain uses TRBV7-2 and TRBJ2-3, with D uncertain. V was cut by 1 base and J by 2 bases, with 4 bases left in between. The CDR3 is 13 residues long. The germline V gene encodes CDR1 SGHTA and CDR2 FQGNSA. CDR3 nucleotides: TGTGCCAGCAGCTTAGTAGTCACAGATACGCAGTATTTT. Amino acids: CASSLVVTDTQYF.

This clone was recorded once. The V and J genes are TRBV29-1 and TRBJ2-7; TRBD2 aligns across 9 bases. Losses at the gene ends were 5 bases for V and 1 base for J; bases not matched to a gene: 6. The CDR3 is 14 amino acids. In germline, CDR1 is SQVTM, CDR2 ANQGSEA. Written as DNA, the CDR3 is TGCAGCGTTCTAGCGGGAAGCACGTCCTACGAGCAGTACTTC. Amino acids: CSVLAGSTSYEQYF.

The chain joins TRBV29-1 to TRBJ1-4; D gene ambiguous. The CDR3 contains 12 residues. CDR1 and CDR2 (germline): SQVTM, ANQGSEA. Trimming pared 7 bases from V and 5 bases from J, leaving 11 bases between. Here the CDR3 DNA reads TGCAGCGCCGGCCGGGAGAATGAAAAACTGTTTTTT. This gives the protein CSAGRENEKLFF.

The rearrangement joins TRBV4-1 to TRBJ2-5, with D possibly matching TRBD1 (6 bases). CDR3 length: 17 amino acids. V shed 0 bases and J shed 2 bases, with 16 bases lying between them. Per the germline V gene, CDR1 is MGHRA and CDR2 is YSYEKL. This chain's CDR3 is CASSQEVGTGYQETQYF. In DNA form, the CDR3 reads TGCGCCAGCAGCCAAGAGGTTGGAACAGGGTATCAAGAGACCCAGTACTTC.

This clone came up a few times. This chain connects TRBV9 to TRBJ1-1; 9 nucleotides align to TRBD1. The CDR3 runs to 18 residues. V dropped 0 bases and J dropped 0; count of bases not matched to a gene: 9. Germline V gene lookup returns CDR1 SGDLS and CDR2 YYNGEE. The CDR3 loop reads CASSVAQLRQGVNTEAFF. DNA for the CDR3: TGTGCCAGCAGCGTAGCCCAGCTAAGACAGGGGGTGAACACTGAAGCTTTCTTT. Full variable domain (missing parts from reference TRBV9 and TRBJ1-1): DSGVTQTPKHLITATGQRVTLRCSPRSGDLSVYWYQQSLDQGLQFLIQYYNGEERAKGNILERFSAQQFPDLHSELNLSSLELGDSALYFCASSVAQLRQGVNTEAFFGQGTRLTVV.

The V gene is TRBV7-2, the J gene TRBJ1-1; D not resolved. V was trimmed by 1 base and J by 1 base, leaving 13 bases between them. CDR1 SGHTA and CDR2 FQGNSA come from the germline V gene. The CDR3 loop spans 16 amino acids. CDR3 amino acids: CASSLVEAWRNTEAFF. The DNA for the CDR3 is TGTGCCAGCAGCTTAGTTGAGGCCTGGCGGAACACTGAAGCTTTCTTT.

Here the CDR3 DNA reads TGTGCCAGCAGTTTGAGTCAGCGTCAGCCCCAGCATTTT. As protein: CASSLSQRQPQHF. J is TRBJ1-5 and V is TRBV28; no clear D. The CDR3 runs to 13 residues. Germline CDR1 MDHEN, CDR2 SYDVKM. Trimming pared 3 bases from V and 6 bases from J, leaving 9 bases between.

This chain links TRBV2 with TRBJ2-1, with D possibly matching TRBD1 (6 bases). The CDR3 consists of 14 residues. The V gene lost 8 bases and the J gene lost 8 bases, with 19 bases spanning the gap. The germline gives CDR1 SNHLY, CDR2 FYNNEI. This CDR3 is CASDAQGSRDEQFF. The CDR3 nucleotides read TGTGCCAGCGACGCCCAGGGGAGTAGAGATGAGCAGTTCTTC.

The gene calls are TRBV10-1 and TRBJ1-5; TRBD1 aligns across 9 bases. There are 17 residues in the CDR3. Trimming at V came to 4 bases and at J to 2 bases, leaving 9 bases not matched to a gene. In germline, CDR1 is WNHNN, CDR2 SYGVQD (reference sequence). CDR3 residues: CASSGQQGARGNQPQHF. In DNA, the CDR3 is TGCGCCAGCAGTGGGCAACAGGGGGCCCGAGGCAATCAGCCCCAGCATTTT.

The chain has TRBV30 and TRBJ2-3; 7 bases map to TRBD2. The CDR3 covers 19 residues. Trimming at V came to 0 bases and at J to 0 bases, leaving 15 bases not matched to a gene. Germline V gives CDR1 GTSNPN, CDR2 SVGIG (reference sequence). The CDR3 sequence: CAWSVPWGGTRGSTDTQYF. The CDR3 DNA is TGTGCCTGGAGTGTACCCTGGGGAGGGACCCGGGGGAGCACAGATACGCAGTATTTT.

The chain is built from TRBV4-1 and TRBJ2-7; 10 nucleotides align to TRBD2. V shed 2 bases and J 11 bases; nucleotides not matched to a gene: 18. This CDR3 is built from 17 residues. Germline CDR1 and CDR2: MGHRA and YSYEKL. CDR3 sequence (DNA): TGCGCCAGCAGCCAAACATACCCGGCCCGGCTAGCGGGAGCTGAGTACTTC. Amino acid sequence: CASSQTYPARLAGAEYF.

This clone was found once. V and J are TRBV19 and TRBJ2-7, with D perhaps TRBD1 (6 bases). This CDR3 has 15 residues. With 1 base removed from V and 2 bases from J, the gap between germline ends came to 12 bases. The germline V gene encodes CDR1 LNHDA and CDR2 SQIVND (reference sequence). CDR3 sequence: CASSIVGTPTYEQYF. In DNA, the CDR3 is TGTGCCAGTAGTATAGTAGGGACACCAACCTACGAGCAGTACTTC.

The J gene is TRBJ2-1, the V gene TRBV5-1, with 9 bases that match TRBD2. This CDR3 spans 17 amino acids. Germline CDR1 and CDR2: SGHRS and YFSETQ. With V trimmed by 0 bases and J by 6 bases, 10 bases remained unmatched. The CDR3 protein is CASSLALMGTSPNEQFF. DNA of the CDR3: TGCGCCAGCAGCTTGGCCCTAATGGGGACTAGCCCCAATGAGCAGTTCTTC. Based on the CDR3 plus reference TRBV5-1 and TRBJ2-1, the full variable domain is KAGVTQTPRYLIKTRGQQVTLSCSPISGHRSVSWYQQTPGQGLQFLFEYFSETQRNKGNFPGRFSGRQFSNSRSEMNVSTLELGDSALYLCASSLALMGTSPNEQFFGPGTRLTVL.

The chain has TRBV5-1 and TRBJ1-2; 8 positions agree with TRBD1. Germline CDR1 is SGHRS and CDR2 is YFSETQ. Germline trimming cut 3 bases from V and 4 bases from J; bases unmatched to any gene: 11. The CDR3 is 16 amino acids. In DNA, the CDR3 is TGCGCCAGCAGCTCCAGCTCGACGACAGGGGCCTATGGCTACACCTTC. It translates to CASSSSSTTGAYGYTF.

The chain joins TRBV5-1 to TRBJ2-3; 10 nucleotides line up with TRBD2. The germline V gene encodes CDR1 SGHRS and CDR2 YFSETQ. V gave up 4 bases and J gave up 4 bases; unmatched junction bases: 9. The CDR3 length is 16 residues. The CDR3 DNA is TGCGCCAGCAGCCCGACCGGACTAGCGGAGGCAGATACGCAGTATTTT. Its protein is CASSPTGLAEADTQYF.

A single count supports this clone. The junction departs from the called germline gene at one end, perhaps through a read error. The gene calls are TRBV7-9 and TRBJ2-3; 10 nucleotides match TRBD2. The CDR3 is 18 amino acids. The V gene's germline CDR1 is SEHNR and CDR2 FQNEAQ (reference sequence). The CDR3 nucleotides are TGTTCCAGCAGCTTATCCCGGGCAGCGGGGGGGCACACAGATACGCAGTATTTT. Protein: CSSSLSRAAGGHTDTQYF.

This clone has just a few counts. This chain connects TRBV10-3 to TRBJ2-1; 7 bases are shared with TRBD2. The V gene end was trimmed by 8 bases and the J gene end by 3 bases; junction bases not matched to a gene: 1. The length of the CDR3 is 12 residues. Germline CDR1 and CDR2: ENHRY and SYGVKD. CDR3 coding DNA: TGTGCCATCCAGCGGGGCTACAATGAGCAGTTCTTC. Translation: CAIQRGYNEQFF.

The V gene is TRBV21-1, the J gene TRBJ1-1. TRBV21-1 counts as a pseudogene. The CDR3 length is 13 residues. The CDR3 nucleotides are TGTGCCAGCCAGCAAGATCAGACTCCGCATGCTTTCTTT. Amino acid sequence: CASQQDQTPHAFF.

A single count supports this clone. The rearrangement joins TRBV19 to TRBJ1-2; 8 bases map to TRBD1. The J segment lost 5 bases and the V segment lost 3 bases, leaving 8 bases of the junction unmatched. Germline lookup yields CDR1 LNHDA and CDR2 SQIVND (reference sequence). This CDR3 is 15 amino acids long. CDR3 protein: CASSIDRGAGYGYTF. CDR3 sequence (DNA): TGTGCCAGTAGTATCGACAGGGGTGCGGGTTATGGCTACACCTTC.

The CDR3 here is CASSDFRASGNSPLHF. DNA for the CDR3: TGCGCCAGCAGTGATTTCAGGGCCTCGGGCAATTCACCCCTCCACTTT. V is TRBV4-3 and J is TRBJ1-6; weak D call: TRBD1 (5 bases). The CDR3 totals 16 residues. V was shortened by 6 bases and J by 7 bases, with 19 bases between the two germline ends. Per germline, CDR1 LGHNA and CDR2 YSLEER.

This chain's CDR3 is CASSLRDRGRGYTF. The DNA for the CDR3 is TGTGCCAGCAGCTTACGGGACAGGGGGCGAGGCTACACCTTC. The chain uses TRBV11-3 and TRBJ1-2; 12 nucleotides agree with TRBD1. CDR1 is SGHNT and CDR2 is YENEEA in the germline V gene. The V segment lost 2 bases and the J segment 8 bases; nucleotides outside the gene matches: 3. CDR3 length equals 14 residues.